The T cell receptor (beta chain) under discussion was sequenced for a study of siplizumab effects on memory and regulatory T cells. As for this clone: Its antigen is still unknown.

Trimming left V 1 base short and J 4 bases short, with 16 bases between. The CDR3 covers 16 residues. Germline CDR1 reads SGHAT; CDR2 reads FQNNGV. Findings and limits, study-wide: Memory cells that were CD4+ and unstimulated gave rise to alloreactive sequences, which siplizumab significantly reduced. In unstimulated cells, naive T cells appeared more diverse than memory T cells and seemed major alloresponse contributors. Naive or memory phenotype assignment was not possible for roughly 75-97% of proliferating CD4+ or CD8+ clones.

Measured with immunoSEQ multiplex PCR; TCRdb has only the in-frame clones, and not every one. Of around 100,000 clones listed, about 91% are singletons. This TCR came from a human donor in good health. The gene calls are TRBV11-2 and TRBJ1-2; weak D call: TRBD1 (5 bases). The specimen sequenced was Tregs sorted from blood. The CDR3 loop reads CASSLVPVAGGYGYTF. The DNA for the CDR3 is TGTGCCAGCAGCTTAGTCCCAGTCGCGGGGGGCTATGGCTACACCTTC.